Listed here are 8 T cell receptor beta chains from one sample, sequenced in a study of blood T cells in healthy people across ages. A second about 7 to 11 cycle PCR used barcoded and J-beta primers. TCRdb called the 5' RACE reads again in MiXCR, with one record for every CDR3 protein. The data contain about 780,000 distinct CDR3 sequences, about half of them singletons. Source material: blood. Every receptor here comes from a man older than 75 in good health.

The rearrangement joins TRBV6-5 to TRBJ2-1; the match to TRBD1 covers 7 bases. The CDR3 runs to 21 residues. From germline, CDR1 is MNHEY and CDR2 SVGAGI. J was trimmed by 7 bases and V by 0 bases; bases with no gene match: 24. The CDR3 protein is CASSYSLVENRGYSQQNEQFF. In DNA form, the CDR3 reads TGTGCCAGCAGTTACTCGTTGGTAGAAAACAGGGGTTATTCCCAACAAAATGAGCAGTTCTTC.

Only a few counts were recorded for this clonotype. This chain's CDR3 is CASSHGRTSGRDTQYF. For the CDR3, the DNA is TGTGCCAGCAGCCACGGTAGGACTAGCGGGAGGGATACGCAGTATTTT. This chain links TRBV3-1 with TRBJ2-3; TRBD2 aligns across 14 bases. V lost 3 bases, J lost 6 bases, and 5 bases stayed unmatched. The CDR3 is 16 residues long. Germline V gives CDR1 LGHDT, CDR2 YNNKEL (reference sequence).

The chain carries TRBV7-2 and TRBJ2-3, with a tentative D call TRBD2 (5 bases). This CDR3 comprises 16 residues. Germline V gene lookup returns CDR1 SGHTA and CDR2 FQGNSA. The V gene lost 5 bases and the J gene lost 1 base, with 16 bases spanning the gap. In DNA form, the CDR3 reads TGTGCCAGCAGCCAAGAGGTTTACGGGGGCACAGATACGCAGTATTTT. Protein sequence: CASSQEVYGGTDTQYF.

The rearrangement uses TRBV29-1 and TRBJ2-3, with 8 bases that match TRBD2. The germline V gene encodes CDR1 SQVTM and CDR2 ANQGSEA. CDR3 length: 13 amino acids. The junction had 3 bases not matched to a gene; V was cut back by 3 bases and J by 4 bases. CDR3 bases: TGCAGCGTTGATAGCGGGGTGGCAGATACGCAGTATTTT. Amino acid sequence: CSVDSGVADTQYF.

This sequence joins TRBV9 and TRBJ2-1, with TRBD1 matching over 8 bases. The CDR3 length is 12 residues. Trimming removed 3 bases from V and 12 bases from J; junction bases left unmatched: 5. Germline assignment: CDR1 SGDLS and CDR2 YYNGEE. CDR3 residues: CASSGDRGPQFF. CDR3 nucleotide sequence: TGTGCCAGCAGCGGTGACAGGGGCCCGCAGTTCTTC.

This clonotype was seen more than once but under ten times. The rearrangement uses TRBV20-1 and TRBJ1-5; no clear D gene. The V and J ends lost 3 bases and 3 bases respectively, with 9 bases between them. The CDR3 totals 13 residues. Germline V gene lookup returns CDR1 DFQATT and CDR2 SNEGSKA (reference sequence). CDR3: CSASVQHNQPQHF. CDR3 DNA sequence: TGCAGTGCTAGCGTACAGCACAATCAGCCCCAGCATTTT.

The chain couples TRBV6-1 to TRBJ2-4; 9 bases are shared with TRBD1. CDR1 is MNHNS and CDR2 is SASEGT in the germline V gene. The CDR3 is made up of 16 amino acids. Trimming removed 8 bases from V and 1 base from J; junction bases left unmatched: 9. The DNA for the CDR3 is TGTGCCAGCTCCTACGGGACAGGGTTGGCCAAAAACATTCAGTACTTC. This gives the protein CASSYGTGLAKNIQYF.

This chain connects TRBV12-3 or TRBV12-4 to TRBJ1-2; TRBD1 is a possible D gene (6 bases). The CDR3 is 13 residues long. With 7 bases removed from V and 3 bases from J, the gap between germline ends came to 12 bases. The CDR3 DNA sequence: TGTGCCAGCAATCCCAAGGGGGACTATGGCTACACCTTC. Its protein is CASNPKGDYGYTF.